The present TCR beta chain was sequenced within a study of T-cell reconstitution after alpha-beta-depleted transplantation in children. Findings of the study overall: T-cell counts and diversity at one year following transplant were attributed mainly to newly produced T cells. In some patients, recipient T cells and intrathymic progenitors surviving conditioning explained high day-60 diversity. As was reported, about two months after transplant, alpha-beta T cells came from several hundred expanded graft clones.

CDR3 length: 16 amino acids. After removal of 7 bases from V and 1 base from J, the junction contained 11 bases not matched to a gene. From germline, CDR1 is SNHLY and CDR2 FYNNEI. Regarding this clonotype: The antigen is undetermined.

For TCRbeta, the library was prepared with unique molecular identifiers. TCRdb passed the PCR reads through MiXCR, listing each CDR3 protein once. Among fewer than 150,000 distinct CDR3 sequences listed, roughly 23% were seen once. V is TRBV2 and J is TRBJ2-3; 7 positions agree with TRBD2. The sample in question was PBMCs, mostly from graft donor cells, obtained 180 days after TCRalphabeta/CD19-depleted stem cell transplant. The sequence came from a male patient between 2 and 10 years old who had a stem cell transplant for chronic granulomatous disease, so the T cells may come from the graft donor. The CDR3 here is CASNTAGAPRTDTQYF. The CDR3 DNA is TGTGCCAGCAATACCGCGGGAGCGCCCCGCACAGATACGCAGTATTTT. Variable domain in full (rest from reference TRBV2 and TRBJ2-3): EPEVTQTPSHQVTQMGQEVILRCVPISNHLYFYWYRQILGQKVEFLVSFYNNEISEKSEIFDDQFSVERPDGSNFTLKIRSTKLEDSAMYFCASNTAGAPRTDTQYFGPGTRLTVL.